This TCR beta chain was captured by sequencing in a study of blood T cell repertoires in COVID-19. Study-wide context: Sites across the United States, Italy and Spain contributed samples from acute and convalescent COVID-19. PBMCs, B-cell-depleted T cells, or T cells were the source of the cDNA or gDNA that made up the material.

The method was immunoSEQ multiplex PCR; TCRdb's version includes in-frame clones alone and lacks a portion of them. Of 150,000 to 200,000 clones in the sample, approximately 90% were seen once. Per germline, CDR1 LNHDA and CDR2 SQIVND (reference sequence). The CDR3 covers 14 residues. V was pared by 5 bases and J by 6 bases, with 6 bases of the junction left unmatched. The V call is TRBV19, the J call TRBJ2-2; the match to TRBD1 covers 7 bases. The sequence was collected from a man between 70 and 80 years old with active or convalescent COVID-19. The sample consisted of peripheral blood. Here the CDR3 reads CASSFDRVPGELFF. The CDR3 DNA reads as TGTGCCAGTAGTTTCGACAGGGTACCCGGGGAGCTGTTTTTT. Complete variable domain (other parts from reference TRBV19 and TRBJ2-2): DGGITQSPKYLFRKEGQNVTLSCEQNLNHDAMYWYRQDPGQGLRLIYYSQIVNDFQKGDIAEGYSVSREKKESFPLTVTSAQKNPTAFYLCASSFDRVPGELFFGEGSRLTVL.